This T cell receptor beta chain stems from a study of low-dose radiotherapy and immunotherapy resistance in tumors. Study-level information: Every two weeks, cyclophosphamide 200 mg/m2 was infused one day before radiation plus immunotherapy.

This clonotype was recorded at least ten times. Sequence at one end of the junction differs from germline and may be a read error. The CDR3 consists of 16 residues. Germline CDR1 is LGHDT and CDR2 is YNNKEL (reference sequence). The sample's time point: after trial treatment. Indicated treatment: LDRT plus nivolumab, ipilimumab, low-dose cyclophosphamide and aspirin (RACIN trial). Covering alpha and beta chains, TRAV- and TRBV-specific primers were used for the first-strand cDNA. TCRs were amplified for roughly 20 PCR cycles with a constant-region primer and V-primer adapter. Through in vitro transcription, the mRNA that had been isolated was amplified. TCRdb re-analysed the reads in MiXCR, keeping a single row per CDR3 protein. The data hold about 100,000 distinct CDR3 sequences, with less than 25% observed a single time.

The chain combines TRBV3-1 with TRBJ2-3; 11 nucleotides match TRBD2. The sequenced sample was PBMCs, obtained after low-dose radiotherapy plus immunotherapy. The sequence derives from a male donor with prostate cancer. CDR3 in amino acids: CVSSPRTSGRTDTQYF. CDR3 DNA: TGTGTCAGCAGCCCTCGGACTAGCGGGCGAACAGATACGCAGTATTTT.